Given below is one T cell receptor beta chain in context. Per the authors' pipeline: Reference gene primers were amplified, and this amplification served to estimate nucleated cell counts. The repertoire was sequenced with immunoSEQ multiplex PCR; TCRdb's copy has only in-frame clones and lacks some. D and trimming come from the DNA, and the V and J calls and clone size come from that table. The data show about 200,000 clones, about 88% seen once. Germline V lookup: CDR1 SGHTA, CDR2 FQGNSA. CDR3 length: 15 amino acids. Trimming removed 6 bases at V and 2 bases at J, with 14 bases between. The data are from a study of blood T cell repertoires in COVID-19.

The receptor was derived from a woman in her 50s with COVID-19, enrolled during active disease. The chain has TRBV7-2 and TRBJ2-1, with a possible D match to TRBD1 (5 bases). Sequencing input: peripheral blood. The CDR3 spells CASSPKGLAYNEQFF. The CDR3 nucleotides are TGTGCCAGCAGTCCAAAGGGGCTAGCCTACAATGAGCAGTTCTTC.